This T cell receptor beta chain was identified in a study of circulating and synovial CD4+ cells in juvenile arthritis. Study-wide findings and caveats: CPL versus bulk CD4 samples: T cell genome counts differed by at least an order of magnitude. These blood cells shared more CDR3 sequences with synovium than bulk blood.

Germline V gene data show CDR1 as SGHRS and CDR2 as YFSETQ. This CDR3 region has 16 residues. J lost 3 bases, V lost 6 bases, and 9 bases had no gene match. A remark on this clone: Its antigen is undetermined.

Clones were sequenced by immunoSEQ multiplex PCR, and TCRdb holds only the in-frame ones, with some missing. The sample lists roughly 32,000 clones; 90% to 95% were seen once. Sequenced samples came from active juvenile idiopathic arthritis patients. The TCR comes from a human donor with juvenile idiopathic arthritis. V usage is TRBV5-1 and J usage is TRBJ1-4, with 9 bases lining up with TRBD1. Sequencing was carried out using CD4+ T cells from blood. As DNA, the CDR3 is TGCGCCAGCACTCGGGGGGACAGGGCGTCTAATGAAAAACTGTTTTTT. Amino acids: CASTRGDRASNEKLFF.